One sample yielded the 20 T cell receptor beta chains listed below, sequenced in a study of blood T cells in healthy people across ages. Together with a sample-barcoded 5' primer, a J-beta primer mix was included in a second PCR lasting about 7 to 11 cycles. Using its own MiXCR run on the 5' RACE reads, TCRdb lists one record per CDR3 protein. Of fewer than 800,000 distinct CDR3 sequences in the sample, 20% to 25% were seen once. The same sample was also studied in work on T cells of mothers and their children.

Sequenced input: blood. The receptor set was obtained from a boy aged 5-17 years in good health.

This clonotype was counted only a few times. CDR3 bases: TGTGCCAGCAGAGGGGACTTGGAGTCGATTCAGTACTTC. Residues: CASRGDLESIQYF. The chain uses TRBV6-1 and TRBJ2-4; D might be TRBD2 (6 bases). V was shortened by 6 bases and J by 10 bases, with 16 bases between the two germline ends. Germline V gives CDR1 MNHNS, CDR2 SASEGT. The CDR3 has 13 amino acids.

The DNA of the CDR3 is TGTGCCAGCAGCTGGCCAGGGGGCGCGAATACGCAGTATTTT. It codes for CASSWPGGANTQYF. This chain uses TRBV11-2 with TRBJ2-3; the match to TRBD1 covers 8 bases. The CDR3 runs 14 residues. The germline V gene has CDR1 SGHAT and CDR2 FQNNGV. Losses at the gene ends were 4 bases for V and 7 bases for J; bases not matched to a gene: 7.

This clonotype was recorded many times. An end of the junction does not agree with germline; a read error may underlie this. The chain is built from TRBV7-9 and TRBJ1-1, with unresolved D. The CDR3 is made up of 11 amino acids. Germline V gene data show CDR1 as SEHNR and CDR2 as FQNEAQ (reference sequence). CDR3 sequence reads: CASSPDTEAFF. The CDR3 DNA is TGTGCCAGCAGCCCCGACACGGAAGCTTTCTTT.

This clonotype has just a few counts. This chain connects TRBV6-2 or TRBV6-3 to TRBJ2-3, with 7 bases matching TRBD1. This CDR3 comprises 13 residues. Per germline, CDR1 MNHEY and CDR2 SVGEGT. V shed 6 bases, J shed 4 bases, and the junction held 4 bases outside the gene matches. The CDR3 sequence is CASRRGQADTQYF. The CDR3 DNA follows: TGTGCCAGCAGAAGGGGGCAGGCAGATACGCAGTATTTT.

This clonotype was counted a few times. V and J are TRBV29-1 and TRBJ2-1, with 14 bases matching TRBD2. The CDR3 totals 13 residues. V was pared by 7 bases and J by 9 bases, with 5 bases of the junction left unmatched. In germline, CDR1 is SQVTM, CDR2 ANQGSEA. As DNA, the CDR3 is TGCAGCGAGGGACTAGCGGGAGATGGTGAGCAGTTCTTC. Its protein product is CSEGLAGDGEQFF.

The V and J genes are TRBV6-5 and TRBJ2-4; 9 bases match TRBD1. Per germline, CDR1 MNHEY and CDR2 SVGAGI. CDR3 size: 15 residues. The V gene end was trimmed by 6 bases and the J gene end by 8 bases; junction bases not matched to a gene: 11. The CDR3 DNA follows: TGTGCCAGCAGCCCCGGGACAGGGCGGTCGGACATTCAGTACTTC. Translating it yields CASSPGTGRSDIQYF.

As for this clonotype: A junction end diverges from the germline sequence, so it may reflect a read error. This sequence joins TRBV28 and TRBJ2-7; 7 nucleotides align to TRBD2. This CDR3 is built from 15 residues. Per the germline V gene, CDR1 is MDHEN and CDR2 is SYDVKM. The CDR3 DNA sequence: TGTGCCAGCAGTTTAGATAGCGGGCCCTCCTACGGGCAGTACTTC. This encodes CASSLDSGPSYGQYF.

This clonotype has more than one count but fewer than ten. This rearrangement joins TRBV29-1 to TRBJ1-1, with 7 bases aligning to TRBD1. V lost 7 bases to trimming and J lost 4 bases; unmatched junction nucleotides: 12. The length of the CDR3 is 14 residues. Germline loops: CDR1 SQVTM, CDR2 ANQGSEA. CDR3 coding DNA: TGCAGCGCCACTATATCAGCAGGGGGCACTGAAGCTTTCTTT. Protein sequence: CSATISAGGTEAFF.

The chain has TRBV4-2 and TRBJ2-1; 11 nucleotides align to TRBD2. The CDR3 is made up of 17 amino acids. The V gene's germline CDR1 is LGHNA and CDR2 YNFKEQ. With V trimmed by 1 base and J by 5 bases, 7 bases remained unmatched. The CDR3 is CASSQAVAGGGDNEQFF. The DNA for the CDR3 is TGTGCCAGCAGCCAAGCTGTAGCGGGAGGGGGGGACAATGAGCAGTTCTTC.

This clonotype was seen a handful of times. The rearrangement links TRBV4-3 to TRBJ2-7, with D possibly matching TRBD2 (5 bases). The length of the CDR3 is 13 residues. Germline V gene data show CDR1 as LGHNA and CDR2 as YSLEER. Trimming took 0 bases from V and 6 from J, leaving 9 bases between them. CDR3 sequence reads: CASSQEKAGEQYF. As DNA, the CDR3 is TGCGCCAGCAGCCAAGAGAAGGCGGGCGAGCAGTACTTC.

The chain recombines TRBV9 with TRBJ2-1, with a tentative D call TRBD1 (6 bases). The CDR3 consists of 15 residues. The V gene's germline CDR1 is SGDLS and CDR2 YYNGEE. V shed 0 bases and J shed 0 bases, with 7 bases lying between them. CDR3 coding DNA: TGTGCCAGCAGCGTAGTAGGGGGCTCCTACAATGAGCAGTTCTTC. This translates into CASSVVGGSYNEQFF. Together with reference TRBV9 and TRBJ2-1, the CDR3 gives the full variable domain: DSGVTQTPKHLITATGQRVTLRCSPRSGDLSVYWYQQSLDQGLQFLIQYYNGEERAKGNILERFSAQQFPDLHSELNLSSLELGDSALYFCASSVVGGSYNEQFFGPGTRLTVL.

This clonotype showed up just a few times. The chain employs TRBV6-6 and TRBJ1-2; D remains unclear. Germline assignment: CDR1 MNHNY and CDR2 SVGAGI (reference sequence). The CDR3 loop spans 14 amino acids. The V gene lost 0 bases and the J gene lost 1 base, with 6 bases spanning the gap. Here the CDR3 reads CASSYSNSNYGYTF. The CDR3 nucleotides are TGTGCCAGCAGTTACTCCAACAGTAACTATGGCTACACCTTC.

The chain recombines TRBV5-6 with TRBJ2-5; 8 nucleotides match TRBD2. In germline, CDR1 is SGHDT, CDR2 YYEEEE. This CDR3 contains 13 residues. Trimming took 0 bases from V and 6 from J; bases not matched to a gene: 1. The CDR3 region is CASSLGTSQTQYF. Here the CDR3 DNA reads TGTGCCAGCAGCTTGGGGACTAGCCAGACCCAGTACTTC.

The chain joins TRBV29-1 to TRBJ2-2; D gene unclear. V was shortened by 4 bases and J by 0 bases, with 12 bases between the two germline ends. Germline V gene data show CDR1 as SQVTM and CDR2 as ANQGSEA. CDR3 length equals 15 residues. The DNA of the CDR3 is TGCAGCGTTGTTGGTGGCAGCACGAACACCGGGGAGCTGTTTTTT. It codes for CSVVGGSTNTGELFF.

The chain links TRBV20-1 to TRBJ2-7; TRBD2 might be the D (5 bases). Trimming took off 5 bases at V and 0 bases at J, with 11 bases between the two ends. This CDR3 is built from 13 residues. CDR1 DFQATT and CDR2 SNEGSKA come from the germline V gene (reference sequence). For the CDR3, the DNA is TGCAGTGCTGAGAGGGAGAGCTCCTACGAGCAGTACTTC. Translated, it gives CSAERESSYEQYF.

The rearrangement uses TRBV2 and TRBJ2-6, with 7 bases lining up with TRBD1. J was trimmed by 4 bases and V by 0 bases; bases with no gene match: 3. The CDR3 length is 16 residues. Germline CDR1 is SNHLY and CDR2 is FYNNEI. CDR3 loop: CASSEAGQIGANVLTF. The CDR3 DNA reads TGTGCCAGCAGTGAAGCGGGACAGATCGGGGCCAACGTCCTGACTTTC.

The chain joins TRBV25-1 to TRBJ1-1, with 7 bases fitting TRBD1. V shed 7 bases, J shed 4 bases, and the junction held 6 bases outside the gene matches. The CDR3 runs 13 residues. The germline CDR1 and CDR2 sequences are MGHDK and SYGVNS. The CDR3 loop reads CASKGTESTEAFF. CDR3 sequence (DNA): TGTGCCAGCAAGGGGACAGAGTCCACTGAAGCTTTCTTT.

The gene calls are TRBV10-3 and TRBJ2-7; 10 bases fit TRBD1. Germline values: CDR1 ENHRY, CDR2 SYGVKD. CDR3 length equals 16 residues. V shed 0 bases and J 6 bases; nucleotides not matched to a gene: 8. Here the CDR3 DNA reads TGTGCCATCAGTGAGTCTTTAGGACAGGGGGAGAGCGAGCAGTACTTC. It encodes CAISESLGQGESEQYF.

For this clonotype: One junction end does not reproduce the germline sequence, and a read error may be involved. As DNA, the CDR3 is TGTGCCAGCGGCTTAAGTAGGAGGCAAGAGACCCAGTACTTC. Translating it yields CASGLSRRQETQYF. The genes are TRBV13 and TRBJ2-5; tentative D call: TRBD2 (5 bases). The CDR3 is 14 amino acids. The germline CDR1 and CDR2 sequences are PRHDT and FYEKMQ (reference sequence).

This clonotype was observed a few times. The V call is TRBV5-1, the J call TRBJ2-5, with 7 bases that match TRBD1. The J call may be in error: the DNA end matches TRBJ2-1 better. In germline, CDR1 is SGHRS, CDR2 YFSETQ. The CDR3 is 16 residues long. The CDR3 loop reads CASSLVLTGRNNEQFF. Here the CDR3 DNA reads TGCGCCAGCAGCTTGGTTTTGACAGGGAGAAACAATGAGCAGTTCTTC.